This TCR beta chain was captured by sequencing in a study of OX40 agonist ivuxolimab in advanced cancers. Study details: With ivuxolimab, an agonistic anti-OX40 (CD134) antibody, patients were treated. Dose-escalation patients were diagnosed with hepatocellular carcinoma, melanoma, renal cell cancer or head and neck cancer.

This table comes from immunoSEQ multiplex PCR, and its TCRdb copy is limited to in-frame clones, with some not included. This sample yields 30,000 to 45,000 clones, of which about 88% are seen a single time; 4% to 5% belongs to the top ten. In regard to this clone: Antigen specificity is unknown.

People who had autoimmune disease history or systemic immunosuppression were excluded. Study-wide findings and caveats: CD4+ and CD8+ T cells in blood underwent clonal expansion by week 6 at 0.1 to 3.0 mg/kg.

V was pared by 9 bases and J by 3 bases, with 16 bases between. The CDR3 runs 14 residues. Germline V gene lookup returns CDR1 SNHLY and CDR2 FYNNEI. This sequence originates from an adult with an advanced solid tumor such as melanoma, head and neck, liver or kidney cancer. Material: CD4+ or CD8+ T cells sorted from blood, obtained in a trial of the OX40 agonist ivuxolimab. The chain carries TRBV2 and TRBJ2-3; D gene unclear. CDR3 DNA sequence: TGTGCCAGTCTATCCCAAGCCCCGACAGATACGCAGTATTTT. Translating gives CASLSQAPTDTQYF.